The 26 T cell receptor beta chains reported below all come from one sample, sequenced in a study of shared clonotypes between healthy human individuals. The assay was immunoSEQ multiplex PCR, and TCRdb's table has in-frame clones only and misses some. The repertoire holds some 790,000 clones, with roughly 72% as singletons. The specimen sequenced was memory CD4+ T cells sorted from blood. The subset was: CD45RA-negative fraction. These receptors all come from a woman aged 30 to 39 in good health.

The rearrangement joins TRBV28 to TRBJ2-7; 10 bases agree with TRBD1. The CDR3 is 15 residues long. V lost 4 bases, J lost 1 base, and 4 bases stayed unmatched. Germline CDR1 MDHEN, CDR2 SYDVKM. The CDR3 loop reads CASSSTGGASYEQYF. CDR3 DNA: TGTGCCAGCAGTTCGACAGGGGGCGCGTCCTACGAGCAGTACTTC.

This clone came up once. A much larger clone differs from this one at a single base, so this may be a read error. The chain is built from TRBV2 and TRBJ1-4; D is unclear. Germline V gene sequence: CDR1 SNHLY, CDR2 FYNNEI. The CDR3 is made up of 15 amino acids. V was pared by 5 bases and J by 2 bases, with 12 bases between. The DNA for the CDR3 is TGTGCCAGCAGTAAATTTGTGGCTACTAATGAAAAACTGTTTTTT. As protein: CASSKFVATNEKLFF.

The chain carries TRBV11-2 and TRBJ1-3; D is undetermined. Germline-derived CDR1 and CDR2 are SGHAT and FQNNGV. V gave up 1 base and J gave up 8 bases, with 3 bases separating them. This CDR3 is 11 amino acids long. This CDR3 reads CASSLADTIYF. CDR3 nucleotide sequence: TGTGCCAGCAGCTTAGCTGACACCATATATTTT.

With regard to this clone: The same CDR3 arises from other DNA sequences in this sample as well. This chain links TRBV5-1 with TRBJ2-1; 7 positions match TRBD2. CDR1 and CDR2 (germline): SGHRS, YFSETQ. This CDR3 is built from 15 residues. Unmatched junction bases numbered 6, after V lost 4 bases and J lost 2 bases. CDR3 bases: TGCGCCAGCAGCCGGTCTAGCGGCGCCTACAATGAGCAGTTCTTC. Its protein is CASSRSSGAYNEQFF.

This sequence joins TRBV7-9 and TRBJ2-7; 7 bases agree with TRBD1. Germline V CDR1 and CDR2: SEHNR, FQNEAQ (reference sequence). The J segment lost 5 bases and the V segment lost 5 bases, leaving 15 bases of the junction unmatched. The CDR3 runs to 16 residues. CDR3 coding DNA: TGTGCCAGCAGCCCCCACGGAAGGGGGCGCTTCGACGAGCAGTACTTC. Translated, it gives CASSPHGRGRFDEQYF.

The chain carries TRBV4-1 and TRBJ2-3; 9 bases line up with TRBD2. The CDR3 is 15 amino acids. The V gene end was trimmed by 3 bases and the J gene end by 0 bases; junction bases not matched to a gene: 1. Looked up from germline, CDR1 is MGHRA and CDR2 is YSYEKL. CDR3 amino acids: CASSQLAGSTDTQYF. CDR3 in DNA: TGCGCCAGCAGCCAGCTAGCGGGGAGCACAGATACGCAGTATTTT.

The V and J genes are TRBV27 and TRBJ2-7; the D gene is possibly TRBD2 (5 bases). V was trimmed by 4 bases and J by 4 bases, leaving 14 bases between them. The CDR3 loop spans 14 amino acids. The germline V gene has CDR1 MNHEY and CDR2 SMNVEV (reference sequence). The CDR3 spells CASSSRGQDYEQYF. The DNA for the CDR3 is TGTGCCAGCAGTTCTAGAGGGCAAGATTACGAGCAGTACTTC.

The CDR3: CASSSQTQTNQPQHF. The DNA of the CDR3 is TGTGCCAGCAGCTCCCAGACCCAGACCAATCAGCCCCAGCATTTT. This chain joins TRBV5-5 and TRBJ1-5; D gene uncertain. The CDR3 is 15 residues long. From germline, CDR1 is SGHKS and CDR2 YYEKEE (reference sequence). Trimming took 3 bases from V and 3 from J, leaving 13 bases between them.

The chain has TRBV7-8 and TRBJ2-7; 7 bases fit TRBD1. V shed 3 bases, J shed 2 bases, and the junction held 4 bases outside the gene matches. The CDR3 covers 14 residues. Germline V gene sequence: CDR1 SGHVS, CDR2 FQNEAQ. CDR3 bases: TGTGCCAGCAGCTTGGGACAGATAGCCTACGAGCAGTACTTC. The encoded protein is CASSLGQIAYEQYF.

The sample holds one count of this clone. The J gene is TRBJ2-1, the V gene TRBV4-1; TRBD2 agrees at 8 bases. J lost 5 bases, V lost 4 bases, and 13 bases had no gene match. CDR3 length: 17 amino acids. Germline V CDR1 and CDR2: MGHRA, YSYEKL. The CDR3 nucleotides read TGCGCCAGCAGCCCAGCTGACGGGACTAGTATCCACAATGAGCAGTTCTTC. It specifies CASSPADGTSIHNEQFF.

The chain employs TRBV5-5 and TRBJ2-3, with 8 bases lining up with TRBD1. J lost 4 bases, V lost 4 bases, and 5 bases had no gene match. The CDR3 sequence is 14 residues long. Germline V gene data show CDR1 as SGHKS and CDR2 as YYEKEE (reference sequence). CDR3 amino acids: CASSLDRAPDTQYF. As DNA, the CDR3 is TGTGCCAGCAGCCTGGACAGGGCCCCAGATACGCAGTATTTT.

A few counts support this clone. The chain couples TRBV25-1 to TRBJ2-3, with D maybe TRBD2 (5 bases). Deletions cut 3 bases from V and 1 base from J, with 11 bases between. Germline V gene lookup returns CDR1 MGHDK and CDR2 SYGVNS. The CDR3 loop spans 15 amino acids. This CDR3 is CASSDQAERTDTQYF. The CDR3 DNA reads as TGTGCCAGCAGTGATCAAGCGGAGCGCACAGATACGCAGTATTTT.

There are a few counts of this clone. V gene TRBV9 combines with J gene TRBJ1-2; D might be TRBD1 (6 bases). CDR1 and CDR2 (germline): SGDLS, YYNGEE. The CDR3 runs 14 residues. Between the trimmed V and J ends, which lost 4 bases and 8 bases, there was a span of 18 bases. CDR3 amino acids: CASSSTGFSYGYTF. CDR3 DNA: TGTGCCAGCAGCTCTACAGGGTTTTCTTACGGCTACACCTTC.

V gene TRBV28 combines with J gene TRBJ1-1; D unresolved. This CDR3 has 17 amino acids. V lost 3 bases, J lost 4 bases, and 21 bases lay in between. CDR1 is MDHEN and CDR2 is SYDVKM in the germline V gene. This chain's CDR3 is CASSFFGFRAGSTEAFF. The CDR3 bases are TGTGCCAGCAGTTTTTTTGGTTTCCGCGCGGGGAGCACTGAAGCTTTCTTT.

The chain uses TRBV9 and TRBJ2-7; TRBD1 is a possible D gene (5 bases). This CDR3 has 17 residues. Germline V gene data show CDR1 as SGDLS and CDR2 as YYNGEE. The V end was cut by 4 bases, the J end by 2 bases, with 22 bases between. The CDR3 is CASSPGAQAAPPYEQYF. CDR3 DNA: TGTGCCAGCAGCCCTGGGGCCCAAGCCGCTCCTCCCTACGAGCAGTACTTC.

The chain combines TRBV6-1 with TRBJ1-1; 8 bases agree with TRBD1. Germline loops: CDR1 MNHNS, CDR2 SASEGT. Unmatched junction bases numbered 5, after V lost 4 bases and J lost 4 bases. This CDR3 comprises 14 residues. The CDR3 spells CASSGQGTRTEAFF. DNA of the CDR3: TGTGCCAGCAGTGGACAGGGGACCCGCACTGAAGCTTTCTTT.

The genes are TRBV6-1 and TRBJ2-1; D is undetermined. This CDR3 is 21 amino acids long. Germline assignment: CDR1 MNHNS and CDR2 SASEGT. The ends were cut back, 2 bases at V and 0 bases at J, with 26 bases in the middle. The CDR3 spells CASSERHRVLPYGSSYNEQFF. The CDR3 DNA follows: TGTGCCAGCAGTGAAAGACATCGGGTACTACCTTACGGCAGCTCCTACAATGAGCAGTTCTTC.

This chain uses TRBV6-1 with TRBJ2-5; 7 nucleotides line up with TRBD1. Per the germline V gene, CDR1 is MNHNS and CDR2 is SASEGT. The V segment lost 5 bases and the J segment 1 base; nucleotides outside the gene matches: 4. CDR3 length equals 14 residues. The CDR3 DNA reads as TGTGCCAGCAGTAAGGGACAGTCCCAAGAGACCCAGTACTTC. Translation: CASSKGQSQETQYF.

The gene calls are TRBV2 and TRBJ1-1; no clear D. Germline CDR1 SNHLY, CDR2 FYNNEI. The germline V and J ends were trimmed by 3 bases and 0 bases, with 5 bases remaining between them. This CDR3 has 13 residues. CDR3 nucleotide sequence: TGTGCCAGCAGTGAGGGGATGAACACTGAAGCTTTCTTT. Its protein is CASSEGMNTEAFF.

The chain recombines TRBV11-3 with TRBJ2-1; tentatively, D is TRBD1 (6 bases). The CDR3 contains 15 residues. The V gene lost 4 bases and the J gene lost 2 bases, with 12 bases spanning the gap. From germline, CDR1 is SGHNT and CDR2 YENEEA. The CDR3 sequence is CASSSAGEPYNEQFF. Written as DNA, the CDR3 is TGTGCCAGCAGCTCGGCAGGGGAACCCTACAATGAGCAGTTCTTC.

The rearrangement joins TRBV5-4 to TRBJ2-3; D gene uncertain. Germline CDR1 SGHNT, CDR2 YYREEE (reference sequence). The V and J ends lost 9 bases and 2 bases respectively, with 16 bases between them. The CDR3 length is 14 residues. This chain's CDR3 is CAITLQGITDTQYF. As DNA, the CDR3 is TGTGCCATCACGCTACAAGGGATCACAGATACGCAGTATTTT.

The CDR3 reads CASSGPISGNTIYF. The CDR3 DNA sequence: TGTGCCAGCTCGGGGCCGATCTCTGGAAACACCATATATTTT. The chain couples TRBV6-6 to TRBJ1-3, with D maybe TRBD1 (5 bases). CDR1 and CDR2 from the germline V gene are MNHNY and SVGAGI (reference sequence). The CDR3 sequence is 14 residues long. Trimming took off 8 bases at V and 0 bases at J, with 11 bases between the two ends.

V and J are TRBV7-6 and TRBJ1-3; the D is unclear. Per the germline V gene, CDR1 is SGHVS and CDR2 is FNYEAQ. CDR3 length: 16 amino acids. V was cut by 1 base and J by 7 bases, with 17 bases left in between. The DNA of the CDR3 is TGTGCCAGCAGCTTAGTAGCCAGAGCCATTTCCAACACCATATATTTT. This gives the protein CASSLVARAISNTIYF. Based on the CDR3 plus reference TRBV7-6 and TRBJ1-3, the full variable domain is GAGVSQSPRYKVTKRGQDVALRCDPISGHVSLYWYRQALGQGPEFLTYFNYEAQQDKSGLPNDRFSAERPEGSISTLTIQRTEQRDSAMYRCASSLVARAISNTIYFGEGSWLTVV.

This sequence joins TRBV28 and TRBJ2-7; the match to TRBD2 covers 8 bases. This CDR3 is built from 14 residues. Losses at the gene ends were 7 bases for V and 2 bases for J; bases not matched to a gene: 7. Germline CDR1 is MDHEN and CDR2 is SYDVKM. This CDR3 is CASTTTSATYEQYF. The CDR3 region has the DNA TGTGCCAGCACCACGACTAGCGCAACCTACGAGCAGTACTTC.

This clone was found many times. The V call is TRBV6-6, the J call TRBJ2-7, with TRBD2 matching over 8 bases. The V segment lost 2 bases and the J segment 4 bases; nucleotides outside the gene matches: 7. The CDR3 covers 15 residues. CDR1 MNHNY and CDR2 SVGAGI come from the germline V gene (reference sequence). CDR3 coding DNA: TGTGCCAGCAGTTACGGCTCGGCTAGCGGGTACGAGCAGTACTTC. It is translated as CASSYGSASGYEQYF.

V and J are TRBV6-6 and TRBJ1-1; D is unresolved. The V end lost 7 bases, the J end lost 1 base, and 7 bases lay between the germline ends. Germline V gene lookup returns CDR1 MNHNY and CDR2 SVGAGI (reference sequence). This CDR3 contains 12 residues. CDR3 in DNA: TGTGCCAGCAAGCCCGGGAACACTGAAGCTTTCTTT. This translates into CASKPGNTEAFF.